The 12 T cell receptor beta chains presented below share a single source sample, sequenced in a study of cytomegalovirus exposure and HLA in healthy donors. Libraries were prepared by immunoSEQ multiplex PCR; TCRdb keeps only in-frame clonotypes and omits some of them. The repertoire holds about 130,000 clones, with roughly four fifths as singletons. The specimen sequenced was PBMCs. The receptors were gathered from a man aged 30 to 45 in good health and CMV-seropositive.

The chain has TRBV7-9 and TRBJ2-1; 12 bases line up with TRBD2. The trim removed 8 bases at V and 6 bases at J, leaving 2 bases unmatched. The CDR3 sequence is 13 residues long. CDR1 is SEHNR and CDR2 is FQNEAQ in the germline V gene (reference sequence). The chain's CDR3 is CASPSGRGNEQFF. The CDR3 DNA reads TGTGCCAGCCCTAGCGGGAGGGGCAATGAGCAGTTCTTC.

The CDR3 nucleotides are TGTGCCAGCAGCTTTTCTGGGACTAACTACGAGCAGTACTTC. The encoded protein is CASSFSGTNYEQYF. The J gene is TRBJ2-7, the V gene TRBV5-6; 7 bases line up with TRBD2. J gave up 3 bases and V 2 bases, and 5 bases lay outside the gene matches. Looked up from germline, CDR1 is SGHDT and CDR2 is YYEEEE. The CDR3 has 14 amino acids.

The chain has TRBV6-1 and TRBJ2-7, with D perhaps TRBD2 (5 bases). This CDR3 is built from 12 residues. V gave up 7 bases and J gave up 2 bases, with 9 bases separating them. Germline V gene lookup returns CDR1 MNHNS and CDR2 SASEGT. The DNA of the CDR3 is TGTGCCAGCATCGGGAAGGCCTACGAGCAGTACTTC. It codes for CASIGKAYEQYF.

V usage is TRBV6-1 and J usage is TRBJ2-7; 7 bases line up with TRBD2. The CDR3 loop spans 14 amino acids. CDR1 MNHNS and CDR2 SASEGT come from the germline V gene. Trimming at V came to 8 bases and at J to 2 bases, leaving 9 bases not matched to a gene. The CDR3 loop is CASGRAGQTYEQYF. CDR3 nucleotides: TGTGCCAGCGGAAGAGCGGGGCAGACCTACGAGCAGTACTTC.

The chain recombines TRBV7-8 with TRBJ1-5; tentative D call: TRBD1 (5 bases). Germline lookup yields CDR1 SGHVS and CDR2 FQNEAQ. The germline V and J ends were trimmed by 1 base and 2 bases, with 18 bases remaining between them. CDR3 length: 18 amino acids. The CDR3 is CASSLGAGPPIGNQPQHF. The CDR3 DNA is TGTGCCAGCAGCTTAGGCGCGGGACCCCCGATCGGCAATCAGCCCCAGCATTTT.

CDR3 sequence reads: CASSLSLGGDPDTQYF. The CDR3 DNA sequence: TGTGCCAGCAGTTTATCGTTGGGGGGAGACCCAGATACGCAGTATTTT. The rearrangement joins TRBV27 to TRBJ2-3, with D tentatively TRBD2 (6 bases). This CDR3 has 16 residues. V lost 0 bases and J lost 4, with 14 bases in between. The germline gives CDR1 MNHEY, CDR2 SMNVEV (reference sequence).

This chain uses TRBV9 with TRBJ2-7; TRBD1 might be the D (6 bases). The V gene's germline CDR1 is SGDLS and CDR2 YYNGEE. This CDR3 is 14 amino acids long. V was cut by 4 bases and J by 4 bases, with 15 bases left in between. CDR3 loop: CASSSSLGAYEQYF. Here the CDR3 DNA reads TGTGCCAGCAGCTCATCTCTGGGGGCGTACGAGCAGTACTTC. Supplemented by reference TRBV9 and TRBJ2-7, the full variable domain reads DSGVTQTPKHLITATGQRVTLRCSPRSGDLSVYWYQQSLDQGLQFLIQYYNGEERAKGNILERFSAQQFPDLHSELNLSSLELGDSALYFCASSSSLGAYEQYFGPGTRLTVT.

V usage is TRBV25-1 and J usage is TRBJ1-4; a weak D match, TRBD1 (6 bases). The germline V and J ends were trimmed by 3 bases and 8 bases, with 16 bases remaining between them. This CDR3 comprises 15 residues. Germline-derived CDR1 and CDR2 are MGHDK and SYGVNS. CDR3 protein: CASSDLTGIDEKLFF. The CDR3 DNA follows: TGTGCCAGCAGTGATCTTACAGGGATAGACGAAAAACTGTTTTTT. Using reference TRBV25-1 and TRBJ1-4 for the parts outside the CDR3, the full variable domain is EADIYQTPRYLVIGTGKKITLECSQTMGHDKMYWYQQDPGMELHLIHYSYGVNSTEKGDLSSESTVSRIRTEHFPLTLESARPSHTSQYLCASSDLTGIDEKLFFGSGTQLSVL.

V usage is TRBV6-6 and J usage is TRBJ1-5, with TRBD1 matching 8 bases. Trimming took 3 bases from V and 7 from J; bases not matched to a gene: 8. The CDR3 covers 15 residues. The germline gives CDR1 MNHNY, CDR2 SVGAGI (reference sequence). The CDR3 protein is CASSYGGGQGQPQHF. The CDR3 region has the DNA TGTGCCAGCAGTTATGGAGGTGGACAGGGACAGCCCCAGCATTTT.

CDR3 residues: CASGIDAPGQVFRSYGYTF. As DNA, the CDR3 is TGTGCCAGCGGTATCGACGCGCCGGGACAGGTTTTTCGGAGCTATGGCTACACCTTC. The J gene is TRBJ1-2, the V gene TRBV9, with 8 bases lining up with TRBD1. Germline V gives CDR1 SGDLS, CDR2 YYNGEE. CDR3 length: 19 residues. J lost 4 bases, V lost 7 bases, and 24 bases had no gene match.

The gene calls are TRBV12-5 and TRBJ1-3; 7 bases are a match to TRBD1. Germline trimming cut 3 bases from V and 2 bases from J; bases unmatched to any gene: 10. The CDR3 has 17 amino acids. Germline assignment: CDR1 LGHNT and CDR2 FRNRAP. The CDR3, as DNA: TGTGCTAGTGGTTTAACTTGGACAGGAGGGACTGGAAACACCATATATTTT. Amino acid sequence: CASGLTWTGGTGNTIYF.

This chain connects TRBV6-1 to TRBJ2-2; the match to TRBD2 covers 12 bases. Germline trimming cut 3 bases from V and 5 bases from J; bases unmatched to any gene: 10. CDR1 is MNHNS and CDR2 is SASEGT in the germline V gene. The CDR3 is 18 amino acids. The CDR3 sequence is CASSDPTSGRLNTGELFF. The DNA of the CDR3 is TGTGCCAGCAGTGACCCGACTAGCGGGAGATTAAATACCGGGGAGCTGTTTTTT.